Shown below are 30 T cell receptor beta chains from a single sample sequenced in a study of blood T cell repertoires in COVID-19. Data came from immunoSEQ multiplex PCR; TCRdb stores just in-frame clones and leaves some out. The data show about 50,000 clones, around three quarters seen once. Sample: peripheral blood. These TCRs come from an older man with acute or convalescent COVID-19.

Here the CDR3 DNA reads TGTGCCAGCAGCTTCGGACAGGGGAACACCGGGGAGCTGTTTTTT. It codes for CASSFGQGNTGELFF. The chain couples TRBV7-2 to TRBJ2-2, with TRBD1 matching 8 bases. The CDR3 length is 15 residues. The germline gives CDR1 SGHTA, CDR2 FQGNSA. The V segment lost 3 bases and the J segment 1 base; nucleotides outside the gene matches: 1.

This clone was detected only once. V is TRBV7-9 and J is TRBJ2-3, with D tentatively TRBD1 (6 bases). V was trimmed by 6 bases and J by 1 base, leaving 14 bases between them. This CDR3 is built from 15 residues. Germline CDR1 and CDR2: SEHNR and FQNEAQ (reference sequence). CDR3 amino acids: CASSSVRTGTDTQYF. In DNA form, the CDR3 reads TGTGCCAGCAGTTCTGTGAGGACAGGCACAGATACGCAGTATTTT.

This rearrangement joins TRBV2 to TRBJ1-6; 8 bases match TRBD1. CDR3 length equals 16 residues. CDR1 SNHLY and CDR2 FYNNEI come from the germline V gene. Trimming took 9 bases from V and 0 from J; bases not matched to a gene: 7. As DNA, the CDR3 is TGTGCCAGTCTCAGACAGGGGAGCTCCTATAATTCACCCCTCCACTTT. It yields the protein CASLRQGSSYNSPLHF.

This chain connects TRBV3-1 (or the pseudogene TRBV3-2) to TRBJ1-1; D remains unclear. The germline V gene encodes CDR1 LGHDT and CDR2 YNNKEL (reference sequence). V was pared by 1 base and J by 7 bases, with 13 bases between. The CDR3 totals 14 residues. The CDR3 nucleotides are TGTGCCAGCAGCCAAGTCGGTTTCGAGGGTGAAGCTTTCTTT. The encoded protein is CASSQVGFEGEAFF.

This clone has only one observation. DNA for the CDR3: TGTGCCAGCTCACCTGGAATCCAGAGCGTCCAAGAGACCCAGTACTTC. Its protein product is CASSPGIQSVQETQYF. The chain employs TRBV18 and TRBJ2-5; D unclear. V was clipped by 3 bases and J by 1 base, with 15 bases between them. The CDR3 totals 16 residues. Germline CDR1 is KGHSH and CDR2 is LQKENI.

The chain combines TRBV13 with TRBJ2-6; tentatively, D is TRBD1 (6 bases). The CDR3 spans 18 residues. V dropped 5 bases and J dropped 4 bases, with 21 bases sitting between them. The germline gives CDR1 PRHDT, CDR2 FYEKMQ (reference sequence). The CDR3 sequence is CASSAPGHWGEGANVLTF. The CDR3 DNA follows: TGTGCCAGCAGCGCGCCGGGACACTGGGGCGAAGGGGCCAACGTCCTGACTTTC.

V and J are TRBV6-1 and TRBJ1-4, with D possibly TRBD1 on 6 matching bases. Germline loops: CDR1 MNHNS, CDR2 SASEGT. The ends were cut back, 1 base at V and 7 bases at J, with 13 bases in the middle. The CDR3 is made up of 15 amino acids. The CDR3 DNA follows: TGTGCCAGCAGTGAAGAGCGGGGGGCGCTTGAAAAACTGTTTTTT. Amino acids: CASSEERGALEKLFF.

There are a few counts of this clone. This chain links TRBV18 with TRBJ2-1, with TRBD1 identical over 9 bases. This CDR3 region has 15 residues. The V segment lost 3 bases and the J segment 4 bases; nucleotides outside the gene matches: 4. CDR1 KGHSH and CDR2 LQKENI come from the germline V gene. CDR3 sequence: CASSPGTGPYNEQFF. The CDR3 DNA reads as TGTGCCAGCTCACCGGGGACAGGGCCTTACAATGAGCAGTTCTTC.

The chain recombines TRBV28 with TRBJ2-5; D is uncertain. The CDR3 is made up of 15 amino acids. The germline V gene encodes CDR1 MDHEN and CDR2 SYDVKM. V dropped 5 bases and J dropped 2 bases, with 15 bases sitting between them. The CDR3: CASSPGGARQETQYF. The CDR3, as DNA: TGTGCCAGCAGTCCCGGCGGCGCCCGACAAGAGACCCAGTACTTC.

The CDR3 region has the DNA TGCGCCAGCAGTGGCTGGGGCCAAAATGGCTACACCTTC. The encoded protein is CASSGWGQNGYTF. The V call is TRBV10-2, the J call TRBJ1-2; TRBD1 is a possible D gene (5 bases). V lost 4 bases to trimming and J lost 6 bases, with 12 bases between them. This CDR3 spans 13 amino acids. CDR1 is WSHSY, CDR2 SAAADI, per germline.

The chain has TRBV5-1 and TRBJ2-2; a possible D gene is TRBD2 (6 bases). CDR3 length: 16 residues. CDR1 and CDR2 from the germline V gene are SGHRS and YFSETQ. V was shortened by 0 bases and J by 0 bases, with 9 bases between the two germline ends. The CDR3 region is CASSLAPGANTGELFF. As DNA, the CDR3 is TGCGCCAGCAGCTTGGCCCCGGGGGCGAACACCGGGGAGCTGTTTTTT.

CDR3: CASSSLQPGQGKLFF. CDR3 nucleotide sequence: TGTGCCAGCAGCTCTCTACAACCGGGACAGGGGAAACTGTTTTTT. V usage is TRBV5-8 and J usage is TRBJ1-4, with TRBD1 identical over 10 bases. Trimming at V came to 3 bases and at J to 11 bases, leaving 10 bases not matched to a gene. The CDR3 is 15 amino acids. The germline CDR1 and CDR2 sequences are SGHTS and YDEGEE.

The genes are TRBV19 and TRBJ1-2; D unresolved. CDR3 size: 15 residues. The ends were cut back, 1 base at V and 4 bases at J, with 13 bases in the middle. Germline V gives CDR1 LNHDA, CDR2 SQIVND (reference sequence). The CDR3: CASSIGRTGSYGYTF. CDR3 bases: TGTGCCAGTAGTATAGGCCGAACTGGTAGCTATGGCTACACCTTC.

V usage is TRBV28 and J usage is TRBJ1-2, with a possible D match to TRBD1 (6 bases). The germline V gene encodes CDR1 MDHEN and CDR2 SYDVKM. The CDR3 is 15 residues long. V was trimmed by 6 bases and J by 5 bases, leaving 19 bases between them. The CDR3 loop reads CASSNFGGRVYGYTF. The CDR3 DNA reads TGTGCCAGCAGCAACTTTGGGGGCAGGGTATATGGCTACACCTTC.

The V and J genes are TRBV5-3 and TRBJ2-3; 8 bases are a match to TRBD2. TRBV5-3 falls under the ORF class, with uncertain function. The CDR3 is 21 residues long. V was clipped by 3 bases and J by 2 bases; unmatched bases: 23. The CDR3 reads CARSWPLMGLARRGDTDTQYF. The CDR3, as DNA: TGTGCCAGAAGCTGGCCTTTGATGGGTTTAGCGCGGCGGGGGGACACAGATACGCAGTATTTT.

The chain links TRBV5-1 to TRBJ2-3; 7 bases match TRBD2. After removal of 0 bases from V and 3 bases from J, the junction contained 7 bases not matched to a gene. There are 16 residues in the CDR3. Germline CDR1 and CDR2: SGHRS and YFSETQ. CDR3 sequence reads: CASSLGEWRETDTQYF. Written as DNA, the CDR3 is TGCGCCAGCAGCTTGGGGGAGTGGCGGGAGACAGATACGCAGTATTTT.

The CDR3: CASSLEPGQGYGYTF. The CDR3 DNA reads TGTGCCAGCAGCTTAGAACCGGGACAGGGATATGGCTACACCTTC. The chain has TRBV7-2 and TRBJ1-2, with 9 bases identical to TRBD1. The CDR3 covers 15 residues. In germline, CDR1 is SGHTA, CDR2 FQGNSA. With V trimmed by 1 base and J by 5 bases, 5 bases remained unmatched.

This chain joins TRBV11-2 and TRBJ2-7, with D perhaps matching TRBD2 (5 bases). This CDR3 is 14 amino acids long. Germline CDR1 is SGHAT and CDR2 is FQNNGV. V lost 0 bases, J lost 3 bases, and 9 bases lay in between. CDR3: CASSLETGYYEQYF. Written as DNA, the CDR3 is TGTGCCAGCAGCTTAGAGACGGGATACTACGAGCAGTACTTC.

This chain links TRBV9 with TRBJ1-3; TRBD1 is a possible D gene (6 bases). This CDR3 has 16 amino acids. The V end was cut by 3 bases, the J end by 3 bases, with 16 bases between. CDR1 is SGDLS and CDR2 is YYNGEE in the germline V gene. The CDR3 protein is CASSGTGWRNGNTIYF. CDR3 nucleotides: TGTGCCAGCAGCGGTACAGGGTGGCGGAATGGAAACACCATATATTTT.

This clone was seen a handful of times. This sequence joins TRBV11-3 and TRBJ2-1; no clear D. Trimming pared 2 bases from V and 0 bases from J, leaving 14 bases between. The CDR3 has 17 amino acids. Germline V gives CDR1 SGHNT, CDR2 YENEEA. CDR3 coding DNA: TGTGCCAGCAGCTTACCGAAGAGCGCGGACTCCTACAATGAGCAGTTCTTC. Its translation is CASSLPKSADSYNEQFF.

The CDR3 DNA follows: TGTGCCAGCAGCGTAGCAGGACTCCACCAAGAGACCCAGTACTTC. It codes for CASSVAGLHQETQYF. The chain recombines TRBV9 with TRBJ2-5; weak D call: TRBD2 (5 bases). V lost 0 bases to trimming and J lost 0 bases, with 9 bases between them. Germline values: CDR1 SGDLS, CDR2 YYNGEE. This CDR3 contains 15 residues.

This chain joins TRBV11-2 and TRBJ1-5; 10 bases align to TRBD1. The CDR3 is made up of 15 amino acids. Germline CDR1 SGHAT, CDR2 FQNNGV. Trimming cost V 5 bases and J 6 bases; bases outside gene matches: 7. The CDR3: CASSIGQGGFQPQHF. In DNA form, the CDR3 reads TGTGCCAGCAGCATAGGACAGGGGGGGTTTCAGCCCCAGCATTTT. Full variable domain (remainder filled in from reference TRBV11-2 and TRBJ1-5): EAGVAQSPRYKIIEKRQSVAFWCNPISGHATLYWYQQILGQGPKLLIQFQNNGVVDDSQLPKDRFSAERLKGVDSTLKIQPAKLEDSAVYLCASSIGQGGFQPQHFGDGTRLSIL.

This CDR3 reads CASSSGTSVHTGELFF. In nucleotides, the CDR3 is TGTGCCAGCAGCTCCGGGACTAGTGTTCACACCGGGGAGCTGTTTTTT. This chain links TRBV7-8 with TRBJ2-2, with 8 bases matching TRBD2. Germline V gene data show CDR1 as SGHVS and CDR2 as FQNEAQ. The CDR3 runs to 16 residues. The trim removed 4 bases at V and 3 bases at J, leaving 7 bases unmatched.

This clone was found a few times. The rearrangement links TRBV20-1 to TRBJ1-2; D may be TRBD1 (6 bases). Germline V gene lookup returns CDR1 DFQATT and CDR2 SNEGSKA (reference sequence). Trimming pared 2 bases from V and 12 bases from J, leaving 13 bases between. The CDR3 spans 11 residues. CDR3 residues: CSARIQGTDTF. The DNA for the CDR3 is TGCAGTGCTAGAATACAGGGTACGGACACCTTC.

The chain uses TRBV6-5 and TRBJ2-7; unclear D gene. Germline V CDR1 and CDR2: MNHEY, SVGAGI. Trimming pared 7 bases from V and 0 bases from J, leaving 10 bases between. The CDR3 consists of 13 residues. In DNA form, the CDR3 reads TGTGCCAGCATGGAGTTAAGCTCCTACGAGCAGTACTTC. Translating gives CASMELSSYEQYF.

The chain couples TRBV29-1 to TRBJ2-7, with 11 bases identical to TRBD2. This CDR3 has 17 amino acids. The V and J ends lost 3 bases and 2 bases, in that order; junction bases with no gene match: 12. Germline values: CDR1 SQVTM, CDR2 ANQGSEA. The CDR3 DNA reads TGCAGCGTTGACCACTCCGGGGGTAGCGGGAGGGCCTACGAGCAGTACTTC. Translated, it gives CSVDHSGGSGRAYEQYF.

The rearrangement joins TRBV5-5 to TRBJ1-3; D perhaps matches TRBD1 (6 bases). The germline V gene encodes CDR1 SGHKS and CDR2 YYEKEE (reference sequence). Deletions cut 3 bases from V and 4 bases from J, with 17 bases between. This CDR3 contains 16 residues. CDR3 in DNA: TGTGCCAGCAGCTGGGGGGACACCGGGAGGGGAAACACCATATATTTT. It encodes CASSWGDTGRGNTIYF.

In this sample, this clone turned up once. V gene TRBV4-1 combines with J gene TRBJ2-2, with 7 bases that match TRBD2. The CDR3 is 16 amino acids. The ends lost 4 bases at V and 5 bases at J; junction bases unmatched: 10. Germline CDR1 reads MGHRA; CDR2 reads YSYEKL. The CDR3 coding sequence is TGCGCCAGCAGCCCTGTAGGAGCGGGGAAAACCGGGGAGCTGTTTTTT. Protein: CASSPVGAGKTGELFF.

This clone was counted a single time. J is TRBJ2-7 and V is TRBV10-1; 10 bases match TRBD2. CDR1 and CDR2 from the germline V gene are WNHNN and SYGVQD (reference sequence). The CDR3 is 16 residues long. Trimming at V came to 2 bases and at J to 3 bases, leaving 7 bases not matched to a gene. The CDR3 region has the DNA TGCGCCAGCAGTGAGATGACTAGCGGGTCGAACTACGAGCAGTACTTC. Residues: CASSEMTSGSNYEQYF.

In this sample, this clone turned up a few times. J is TRBJ2-6 and V is TRBV5-4; 7 nucleotides line up with TRBD1. CDR1 and CDR2 (germline): SGHNT, YYREEE (reference sequence). CDR3 length: 15 residues. V lost 3 bases, J lost 2 bases, and 2 bases stayed unmatched. The CDR3 loop is CASSSQGAGANVLTF. CDR3 nucleotide sequence: TGTGCCAGCAGCTCCCAGGGGGCTGGGGCCAACGTCCTGACTTTC.